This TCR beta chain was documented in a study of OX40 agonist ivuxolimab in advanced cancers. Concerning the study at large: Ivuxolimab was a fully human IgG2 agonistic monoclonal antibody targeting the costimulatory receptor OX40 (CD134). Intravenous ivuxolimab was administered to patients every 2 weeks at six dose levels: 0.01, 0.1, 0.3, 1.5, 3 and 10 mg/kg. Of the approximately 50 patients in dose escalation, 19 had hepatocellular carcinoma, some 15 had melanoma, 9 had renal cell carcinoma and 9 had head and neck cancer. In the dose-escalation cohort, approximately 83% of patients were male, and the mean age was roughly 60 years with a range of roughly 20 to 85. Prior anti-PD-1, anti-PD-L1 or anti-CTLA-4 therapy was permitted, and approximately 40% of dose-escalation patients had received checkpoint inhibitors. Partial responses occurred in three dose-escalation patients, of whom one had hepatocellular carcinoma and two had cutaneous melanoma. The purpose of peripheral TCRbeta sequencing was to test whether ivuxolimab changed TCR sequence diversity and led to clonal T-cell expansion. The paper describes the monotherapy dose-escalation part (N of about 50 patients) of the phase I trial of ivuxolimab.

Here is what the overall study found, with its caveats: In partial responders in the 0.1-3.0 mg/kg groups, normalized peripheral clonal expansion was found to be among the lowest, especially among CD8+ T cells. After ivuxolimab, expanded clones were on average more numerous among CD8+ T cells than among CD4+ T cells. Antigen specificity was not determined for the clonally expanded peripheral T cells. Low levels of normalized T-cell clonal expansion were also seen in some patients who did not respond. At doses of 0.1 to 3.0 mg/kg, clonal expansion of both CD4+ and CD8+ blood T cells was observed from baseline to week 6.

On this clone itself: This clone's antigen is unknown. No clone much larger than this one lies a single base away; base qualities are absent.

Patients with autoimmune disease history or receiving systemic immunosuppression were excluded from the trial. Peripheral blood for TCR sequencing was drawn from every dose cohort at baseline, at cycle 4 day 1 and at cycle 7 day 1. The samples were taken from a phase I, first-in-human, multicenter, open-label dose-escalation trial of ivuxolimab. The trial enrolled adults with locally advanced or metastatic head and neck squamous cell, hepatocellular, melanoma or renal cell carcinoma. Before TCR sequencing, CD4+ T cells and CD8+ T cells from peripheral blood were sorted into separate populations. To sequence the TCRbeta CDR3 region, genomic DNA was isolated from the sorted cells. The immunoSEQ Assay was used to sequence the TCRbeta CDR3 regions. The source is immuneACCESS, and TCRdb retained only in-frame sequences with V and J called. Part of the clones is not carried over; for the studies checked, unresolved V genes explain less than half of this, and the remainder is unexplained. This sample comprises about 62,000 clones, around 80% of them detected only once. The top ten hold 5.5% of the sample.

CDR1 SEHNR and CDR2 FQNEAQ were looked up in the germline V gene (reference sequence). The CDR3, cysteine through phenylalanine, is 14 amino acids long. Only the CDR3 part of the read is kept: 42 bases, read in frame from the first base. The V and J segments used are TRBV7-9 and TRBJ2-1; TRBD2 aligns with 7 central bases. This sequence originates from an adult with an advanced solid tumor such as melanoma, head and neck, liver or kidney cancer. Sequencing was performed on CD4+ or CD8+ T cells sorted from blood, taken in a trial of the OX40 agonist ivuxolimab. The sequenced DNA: TGTGCTAGCTCCGGCGGGAGCTCCTACAATGAGCAGTTCTTC. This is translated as CASSGGSSYNEQFF.